A selection of T cell receptor beta chains follows, all from one sample in a study of blood T cells in healthy people across ages. MiXCR, run by TCRdb on the 5' RACE reads, gives a single entry per CDR3 protein. Of about 810,000 distinct CDR3 sequences listed, 30% to 45% are singletons. Sequenced: blood. The source of these receptors is a man aged 18 to 30 in good health. The CDR3 runs from the conserved cysteine through the conserved F or W. D genes are given only for firm matches. Size tells how often a clone was seen (once, few, many) or the class of an expanded clone, and some rows leave it out.

j_gene | d_gene | abundance | v_gene | CDR3nt | CDR3aa
TRBJ2-3 | NA | NA | TRBV2 | TGTGCCGGCAGTGAGAGGGCTGACACAGATACGCAGTATTTT | CAGSERADTDTQYF
TRBJ2-1 | TRBD2 | many | TRBV4-2 | TGTGCCAGCAGCCAAGACTTGCTAGCGGGGGGTAGCTATGAGCAGTTCTTC | CASSQDLLAGGSYEQFF
TRBJ2-3 | TRBD2 | many | TRBV12-3/TRBV12-4 | TGTGCCAGCAGTTTCGTGGGAGGGAGCGCAGATACGCAGTATTTT | CASSFVGGSADTQYF
TRBJ2-1 | NA | few | TRBV9 | TGTGCCAGCAGCGCCGGGTTGGGCCATGACAATGAGCAGTTCTTC | CASSAGLGHDNEQFF
TRBJ1-1 | NA | few | TRBV19 | TGTGCCAGTAGTATTGGGGCAGGGAACACTGAAGCTTTCTTT | CASSIGAGNTEAFF
TRBJ2-7 | NA | many | TRBV12-3/TRBV12-4 | TGTGCCAGCTCCTGGACAGCCTACGAGCAGTACTTC | CASSWTAYEQYF
TRBJ2-7 | TRBD1 | NA | TRBV28 | TGTGCCAGCACCTCCCAGGGGGCCGAGCAGTACTTC | CASTSQGAEQYF
TRBJ1-1 | NA | NA | TRBV6-6 | TGTGCCAGCGGTTACTCAGGAGGCAACCCCATGAACACTGAAGCTTTCTTT | CASGYSGGNPMNTEAFF
TRBJ2-1 | TRBD1 | NA | TRBV20-1 | TGCAGTGCTAAGGGACAGCTGAAAGAGACCCAGTTCTTC | CSAKGQLKETQFF
TRBJ2-6 | NA | NA | TRBV20-1 | TGCAGTGCTAGTGCAGGGTCTGGGGCCAACGTCCTGACTTTC | CSASAGSGANVLTF
TRBJ1-2 | NA | few | TRBV18 | TGTGCCAGCTCACCAATCCACGGGGTCTACGGCTACACCTTC | CASSPIHGVYGYTF
TRBJ2-7 | NA | NA | TRBV2 | TGTGCCAGCAGTGCGAACAGAAACTACGAGCAGTACTTC | CASSANRNYEQYF
TRBJ1-2 | TRBD1 | many | TRBV12-3/TRBV12-4 | TGTGCCAGCATGACAGGGAGTACGACATATGGCTACACCTTC | CASMTGSTTYGYTF
TRBJ2-3 | NA | few | TRBV7-2 | TGTGCCAGCAGCTCCGGCGGTACTAGCACAGATACGCAGTATTTT | CASSSGGTSTDTQYF
TRBJ2-2 | NA | many | TRBV12-3/TRBV12-4 | TGTGCCAGCAGCAGAATCGGGGAGCTGTTTTTT | CASSRIGELFF
TRBJ2-3 | TRBD2 | few | TRBV7-9 | TGTGCCAGCAGCGTAAGCGGGAGGGCCACAGATACGCAGTATTTT | CASSVSGRATDTQYF
TRBJ1-6 | NA | many | TRBV4-1 | TGCGCCAGCAGCCAAGAGGGGCAGGGCCATTCACCCCTCCACTTT | CASSQEGQGHSPLHF
TRBJ2-2 | NA | NA | TRBV7-2 | TGTGCCAGCAGCTTAGACCGGGGTTCGGCCGGGGAGCTGTTTTTT | CASSLDRGSAGELFF
TRBJ1-2 | TRBD1 | NA | TRBV6-5 | TGTGCCAGCAGTTACTCCTCCGGGACAGAAGATGGCTACACCTTC | CASSYSSGTEDGYTF
TRBJ1-6 | NA | few | TRBV12-3/TRBV12-4 | TGTGCCAGCAGTTTAGCCGCGGGGAAGGATTCACCCCTCCACTTT | CASSLAAGKDSPLHF
TRBJ2-7 | NA | NA | TRBV28 | TGTGCCAGCAGTTTTGAGGGGGTCTACGAGCAGTACTTC | CASSFEGVYEQYF
TRBJ2-3 | NA | NA | TRBV2 | TGTGCCAGCAGTGAAGGGGATGCGGAAGATACGCAGTATTTT | CASSEGDAEDTQYF
TRBJ2-3 | NA | many | TRBV5-1 | TGTGCCAGCAGCGGTGGGGAAACGCAGTATTTT | CASSGGETQYF
TRBJ2-7 | NA | NA | TRBV10-3 | TGTGCCACCGGAACCAGTACCTACGAGCAGTACTTC | CATGTSTYEQYF
TRBJ1-1 | NA | NA | TRBV27 | TGTGCCAGCAGTTTCGGGGGAAATGAAGCTTTCTTT | CASSFGGNEAFF
TRBJ2-2 | TRBD2 | NA | TRBV20-1 | TGCAGTGCTAGAGGGACTAGCGGGGGGGCAGGCGGGGAGCTGTTTTTT | CSARGTSGGAGGELFF
TRBJ2-5 | TRBD2 | few | TRBV9 | TGTGCCAGCAGCGTAGAGGGACTAGCGGGATTCCAAGAGACCCAGTACTTC | CASSVEGLAGFQETQYF
TRBJ1-3 | NA | few | TRBV20-1 | TGCAGTGCTAGGCCTGGGGGGGGAAACACCATATATTTT | CSARPGGGNTIYF
TRBJ1-4 | NA | NA | TRBV5-1 | TGCGCCAGCAGCGCCGACAGTACAACTAATAAAAAACTGTTTTTT | CASSADSTTNKKLFF
TRBJ2-1 | TRBD1 | NA | TRBV6-1 | TGTGCCAGCAGTGACGGACAGGGGAACGAGCAGTTCTTC | CASSDGQGNEQFF
TRBJ1-2 | NA | NA | TRBV27 | TGTGCCAGCAGTTCGGCGGGGACGTACTATGGCTACACCTTC | CASSSAGTYYGYTF
TRBJ2-3 | TRBD2 | many | TRBV20-1 | TGCAGGGCGGGAGCTAGCGGTTTCACAGATACGCAGTATTTT | CRAGASGFTDTQYF
TRBJ2-2 | NA | NA | TRBV28 | TGTGCCAGCCAACAGGGGGGGCTCTGGGACACCGGGGAGCTGTTTTTT | CASQQGGLWDTGELFF
TRBJ2-7 | NA | NA | TRBV19 | TGTGCCAGTAGTAGACGCGGCCAAGCCGCCGAGCAGTACTTC | CASSRRGQAAEQYF
TRBJ1-5 | TRBD1 | NA | TRBV28 | TGTGCCAGCAGTCCTCTGGACAGGAATCAGCCCCAGCATTTT | CASSPLDRNQPQHF
TRBJ1-5 | NA | NA | TRBV20-1 | TGCAGTGCTGGAGCGACCACAGGGACCAATCAGCCCCAGCATTTT | CSAGATTGTNQPQHF
TRBJ2-5 | TRBD1 | NA | TRBV20-1 | TGCAGTGCTAGAGATCTGGGGACAGATCATAAACAACAAGAGACCCAGTACTTC | CSARDLGTDHKQQETQYF
TRBJ2-1 | TRBD2 | few | TRBV7-6 | TGTGCCAGCAGCCTCTCCGAGACTAGCTATGAGCAGTTCTTC | CASSLSETSYEQFF
TRBJ1-1 | NA | few | TRBV20-1 | TGCAGTGCTAGAGATCCCGCTAGGCAGGGAGACTTCTCTGAAGCTTTCTTT | CSARDPARQGDFSEAFF
TRBJ1-2 | NA | NA | TRBV4-2 | TGTGCCAGCAGCCAAGCTTTCCCACAACGGTATGGCTACACCTTC | CASSQAFPQRYGYTF
TRBJ2-3 | TRBD2 | few | TRBV20-1 | TGCAGTGCTAGACCTCAAGAACTAGCGGGGGGCATGAGGGATACGCAGTATTTT | CSARPQELAGGMRDTQYF
TRBJ2-3 | TRBD1 | NA | TRBV12-3/TRBV12-4 | TGTGCCAGCAGTTTAACGACAGGGGGATCAGATACGCAGTATTTT | CASSLTTGGSDTQYF
TRBJ2-1 | NA | NA | TRBV20-1 | TGCAGTGCTAGAGTACCCCGGCAGGAGAACTACGAGCAGTTCTTC | CSARVPRQENYEQFF
TRBJ2-7 | TRBD1 | few | TRBV14 | TGTGCCAGCAGCAAACGGCCGGGACAGGGACCCTACGAGCAGTACTTC | CASSKRPGQGPYEQYF
TRBJ2-5 | NA | few | TRBV27 | TGTGCCAGCAGCATAAACGGGGGACCACATAACAATGAGCAGTACTTC | CASSINGGPHNNEQYF
TRBJ2-1 | NA | NA | TRBV11-2 | TGTGCCAGCAGCTTAGATACACAGGGTGAGCAGTTCTTC | CASSLDTQGEQFF
TRBJ1-1 | TRBD1 | NA | TRBV5-5 | TGTGCCAGCAGCTCCTGGGACAGGGCGATTGAAGCTTTCTTT | CASSSWDRAIEAFF
TRBJ2-7 | TRBD1 | many | TRBV6-1 | TGTGCCAGCAGTACCTGGGACAGATCGACGAGCTCCTACGAGCAGTACTTC | CASSTWDRSTSSYEQYF
TRBJ2-7 | NA | NA | TRBV7-6 | TGTGCCAGCAGCTTAGCAGGAAGGAGGGTCTCCGAGCAGTACTTC | CASSLAGRRVSEQYF
TRBJ1-1 | TRBD1 | many | TRBV12-3/TRBV12-4 | TGTGCCAGCTCACTTCGACAGGGGAACACTGAAGCTTTCTTT | CASSLRQGNTEAFF
TRBJ2-1 | NA | many | TRBV29-1 | TGCAGCGTTGGTTGGGGAAATGAGCAGTTCTTC | CSVGWGNEQFF
TRBJ2-3 | NA | NA | TRBV7-2 | TGTGCCAGCAGCTTAGCGCCAGAAGATACGCAGTATTTT | CASSLAPEDTQYF